The 9 T cell receptor beta chains reported below all come from one sample, sequenced in a study of regulatory T cells in long-lasting Graves disease. Combining iRepertoire HTBI primers with Arm-PCR of CDR3 regions, the authors built TCR beta libraries. Using its own MiXCR run on the multiplex PCR reads, TCRdb lists one record per CDR3 protein. The sample yields about 420,000 distinct CDR3 sequences, about 16% seen once. The time point was: newly diagnosed GD, antithyroid drugs for less than 3 months. From PBMCs, RNA was extracted and then used to make the TCR library. This same sample was also taken into another study, of T cells in Graves' hyperthyroidism and ophthalmopathy.

Sample: peripheral blood mononuclear cells (PBMCs), taken at new diagnosis, from a patient treated with antithyroid drugs. The receptors stem from a young woman with Graves disease.

This clonotype was detected only a few times. The CDR3 coding sequence is TGTGCCAGCACCTCCTCGGGTGCGGGAGATTTCAATGAGCAGTTCTTC. It specifies CASTSSGAGDFNEQFF. The chain uses TRBV7-3 and TRBJ2-1; 7 nucleotides agree with TRBD2. There are 16 residues in the CDR3. The V segment lost 7 bases and the J segment 6 bases; nucleotides outside the gene matches: 15. Per the germline V gene, CDR1 is SGHTA and CDR2 is FQGTGA.

This clonotype occurred many times. This chain uses TRBV29-1 with TRBJ2-1, with 13 positions matching TRBD2. Per the germline V gene, CDR1 is SQVTM and CDR2 is ANQGSEA. The CDR3 length is 16 residues. After removal of 3 bases from V and 4 bases from J, the junction contained 6 bases not matched to a gene. CDR3 region: CSVEGGGLAGYNEQFF. The CDR3 DNA is TGCAGCGTTGAGGGAGGGGGACTAGCGGGATACAATGAGCAGTTCTTC.

A few counts support this clonotype. At one boundary the junction diverges from the germline segment, which might be a read error. V is TRBV12-3 or TRBV12-4 and J is TRBJ2-1; no firm D call. CDR3 size: 11 residues. The CDR3 region is CASSLGSRFHF. The CDR3, as DNA: TGTGCCAGCAGTTTAGGCAGCCGGTTCCACTTC.

J is TRBJ2-3 and V is TRBV27; D ambiguous. The germline CDR1 and CDR2 sequences are MNHEY and SMNVEV (reference sequence). V was pared by 4 bases and J by 5 bases, with 7 bases between. The CDR3 is 12 amino acids. This CDR3 reads CASSYLGDTQYF. The DNA of the CDR3 is TGTGCCAGCAGTTACCTCGGAGATACGCAGTATTTT.

As for this clonotype: It may be a read error: a sequence one base away is much more abundant. The chain has TRBV7-9 and TRBJ2-1; TRBD1 agrees at 9 bases. CDR3 length: 16 amino acids. V was pared by 4 bases and J by 6 bases, with 10 bases of the junction left unmatched. Germline CDR1 SEHNR, CDR2 FQNEAQ (reference sequence). The CDR3 DNA follows: TGTGCCAGCAGCTCCGGGGGACAGGGTATTTGCAATGAGCAGTTCTTC. Encoded protein: CASSSGGQGICNEQFF. The full variable domain, rest sourced from reference TRBV7-9 and TRBJ2-1, is DTGVSQNPRHKITKRGQNVTFRCDPISEHNRLYWYRQTLGQGPEFLTYFQNEAQLEKSRLLSDRFSAERPKGSFSTLEIQRTEQGDSAMYLCASSSGGQGICNEQFFGPGTRLTVL.

This clonotype was recorded at least ten times. The V gene is TRBV20-1, the J gene TRBJ2-3, with 12 bases that match TRBD2. This CDR3 has 16 amino acids. Germline lookup yields CDR1 DFQATT and CDR2 SNEGSKA (reference sequence). V trimming: 1 base; J trimming: 0 bases; junction bases outside the gene matches: 2. CDR3 in amino acids: CSARAGTSGSTDTQYF. The CDR3 nucleotides are TGCAGTGCTAGAGCAGGGACTAGCGGGAGCACAGATACGCAGTATTTT.

This clonotype came up a few times. The rearrangement links TRBV7-9 to TRBJ2-7; maybe TRBD2 (5 bases). V lost 5 bases to trimming and J lost 5 bases, with 13 bases between them. CDR3 length equals 13 residues. Germline-derived CDR1 and CDR2 are SEHNR and FQNEAQ (reference sequence). The CDR3 reads CASSRSVEDEQYF. CDR3 sequence (DNA): TGTGCCAGCAGCCGAAGCGTGGAGGACGAGCAGTACTTC.

This clonotype was seen many times. The CDR3 loop is CASSAALAGGKFPYEQYF. In DNA, the CDR3 is TGTGCCAGCAGCGCTGCGCTAGCGGGAGGGAAATTCCCCTACGAGCAGTACTTC. The chain links TRBV11-2 to TRBJ2-7; 12 bases are a match to TRBD2. V lost 5 bases to trimming and J lost 2 bases; unmatched junction nucleotides: 13. This CDR3 comprises 18 residues. Germline-derived CDR1 and CDR2 are SGHAT and FQNNGV. Filled out from reference TRBV11-2 and TRBJ2-7, the complete variable domain reads EAGVAQSPRYKIIEKRQSVAFWCNPISGHATLYWYQQILGQGPKLLIQFQNNGVVDDSQLPKDRFSAERLKGVDSTLKIQPAKLEDSAVYLCASSAALAGGKFPYEQYFGPGTRLTVT.

This chain joins TRBV5-1 and TRBJ2-1; 9 bases map to TRBD2. The length of the CDR3 is 14 residues. CDR1 SGHRS and CDR2 YFSETQ come from the germline V gene. Trimming cost V 4 bases and J 8 bases; bases outside gene matches: 7. CDR3 in DNA: TGCGCCAGCAGCGGCCTAGCGGGATGGGATGAGCAGTTCTTC. Its translation: CASSGLAGWDEQFF. Full variable domain (missing parts from reference TRBV5-1 and TRBJ2-1): KAGVTQTPRYLIKTRGQQVTLSCSPISGHRSVSWYQQTPGQGLQFLFEYFSETQRNKGNFPGRFSGRQFSNSRSEMNVSTLELGDSALYLCASSGLAGWDEQFFGPGTRLTVL.